This T cell receptor beta chain is drawn from a study of T cells in Graves' hyperthyroidism and ophthalmopathy. RNA transcripts provided the source from which TCR beta CDR3 regions were amplified. HTBI primers were the set used in a first-round RT-PCR of the TCR CDR3. MiXCR, run by TCRdb on the multiplex PCR reads, gives a single entry per CDR3 protein. Here the sample spans about 600,000 distinct CDR3 sequences, about a sixth being singletons. This clonotype was seen many times. Germline V gene data show CDR1 as MNHNS and CDR2 as SASEGT. The V and J ends lost 8 bases and 0 bases respectively, with 8 bases between them. The CDR3 totals 13 residues.

This rearrangement joins TRBV6-1 to TRBJ2-1; D not certain. The specimen sequenced was blood. This clonotype originated in a middle-aged woman with Graves' ophthalmopathy. The CDR3 bases are TGTGCCAGCTCGGAAAGCTCCTACAATGAGCAGTTCTTC. This encodes CASSESSYNEQFF.